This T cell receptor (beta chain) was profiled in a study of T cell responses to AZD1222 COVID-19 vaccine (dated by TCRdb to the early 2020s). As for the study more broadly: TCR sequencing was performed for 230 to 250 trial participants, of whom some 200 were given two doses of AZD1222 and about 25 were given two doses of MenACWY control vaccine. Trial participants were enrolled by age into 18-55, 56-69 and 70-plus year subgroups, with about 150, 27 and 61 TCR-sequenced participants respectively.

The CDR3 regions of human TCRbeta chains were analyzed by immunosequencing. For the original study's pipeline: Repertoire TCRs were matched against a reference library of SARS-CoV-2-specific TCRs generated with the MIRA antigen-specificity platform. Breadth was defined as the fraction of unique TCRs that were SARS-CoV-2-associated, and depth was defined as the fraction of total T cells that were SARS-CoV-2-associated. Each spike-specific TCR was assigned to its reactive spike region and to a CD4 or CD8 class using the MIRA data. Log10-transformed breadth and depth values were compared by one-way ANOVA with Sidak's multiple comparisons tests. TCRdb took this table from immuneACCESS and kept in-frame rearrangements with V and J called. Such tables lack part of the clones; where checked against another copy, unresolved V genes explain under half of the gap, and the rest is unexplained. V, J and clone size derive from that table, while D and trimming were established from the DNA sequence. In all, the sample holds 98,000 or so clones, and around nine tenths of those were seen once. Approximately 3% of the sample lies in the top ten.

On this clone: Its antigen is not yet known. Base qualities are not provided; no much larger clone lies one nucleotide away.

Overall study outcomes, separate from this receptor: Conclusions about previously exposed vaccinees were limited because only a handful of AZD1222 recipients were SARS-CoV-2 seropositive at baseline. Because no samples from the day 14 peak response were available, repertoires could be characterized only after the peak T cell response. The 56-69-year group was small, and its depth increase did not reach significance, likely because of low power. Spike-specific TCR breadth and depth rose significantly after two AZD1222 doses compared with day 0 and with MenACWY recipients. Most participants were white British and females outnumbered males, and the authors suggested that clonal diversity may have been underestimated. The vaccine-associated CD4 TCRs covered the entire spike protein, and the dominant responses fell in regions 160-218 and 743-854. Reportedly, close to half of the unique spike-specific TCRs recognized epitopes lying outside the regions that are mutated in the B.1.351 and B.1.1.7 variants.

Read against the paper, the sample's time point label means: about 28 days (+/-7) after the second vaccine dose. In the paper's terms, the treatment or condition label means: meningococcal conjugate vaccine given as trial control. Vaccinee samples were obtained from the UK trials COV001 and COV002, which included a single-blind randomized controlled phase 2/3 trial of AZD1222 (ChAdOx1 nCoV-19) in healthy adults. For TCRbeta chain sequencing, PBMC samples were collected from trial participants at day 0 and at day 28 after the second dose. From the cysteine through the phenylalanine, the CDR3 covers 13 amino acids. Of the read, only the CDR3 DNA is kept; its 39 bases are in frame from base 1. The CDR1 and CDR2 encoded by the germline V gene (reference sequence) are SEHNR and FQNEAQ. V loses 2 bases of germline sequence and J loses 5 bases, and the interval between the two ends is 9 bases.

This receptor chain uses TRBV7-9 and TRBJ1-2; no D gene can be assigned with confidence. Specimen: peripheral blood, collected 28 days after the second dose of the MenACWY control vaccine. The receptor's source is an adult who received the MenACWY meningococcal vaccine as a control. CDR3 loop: CASSLSGAYGYTF. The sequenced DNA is TGTGCCAGCAGCTTATCGGGAGCTTATGGCTACACCTTC.